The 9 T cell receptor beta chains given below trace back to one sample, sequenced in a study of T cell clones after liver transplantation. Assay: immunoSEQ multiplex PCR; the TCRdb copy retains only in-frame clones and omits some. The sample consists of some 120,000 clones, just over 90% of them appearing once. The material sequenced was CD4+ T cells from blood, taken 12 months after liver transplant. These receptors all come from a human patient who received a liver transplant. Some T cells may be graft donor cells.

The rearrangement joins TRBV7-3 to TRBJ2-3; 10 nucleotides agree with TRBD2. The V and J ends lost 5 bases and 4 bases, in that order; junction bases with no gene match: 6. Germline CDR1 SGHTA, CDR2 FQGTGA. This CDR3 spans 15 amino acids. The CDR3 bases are TGTGCCAGCAGCCCTAGCGGGGGCTGGTCAGATACGCAGTATTTT. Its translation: CASSPSGGWSDTQYF.

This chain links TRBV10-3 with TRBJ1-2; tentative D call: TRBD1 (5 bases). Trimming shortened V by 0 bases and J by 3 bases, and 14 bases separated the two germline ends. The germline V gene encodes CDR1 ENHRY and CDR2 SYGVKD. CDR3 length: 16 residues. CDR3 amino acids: CAISESGLRGDYGYTF. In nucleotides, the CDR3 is TGTGCCATCAGTGAGTCCGGTTTAAGGGGTGACTATGGCTACACCTTC.

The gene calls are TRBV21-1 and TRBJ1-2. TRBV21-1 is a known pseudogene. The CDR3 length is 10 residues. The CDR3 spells CASSKEGNTF. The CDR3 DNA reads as TGTGCCAGCAGCAAAGAAGGAAACACCTTC.

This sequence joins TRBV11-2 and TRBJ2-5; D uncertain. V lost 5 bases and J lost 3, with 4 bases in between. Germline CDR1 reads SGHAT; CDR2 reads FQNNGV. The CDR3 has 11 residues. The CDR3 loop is CASSPKETQYF. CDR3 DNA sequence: TGTGCCAGCAGCCCCAAAGAGACCCAGTACTTC.

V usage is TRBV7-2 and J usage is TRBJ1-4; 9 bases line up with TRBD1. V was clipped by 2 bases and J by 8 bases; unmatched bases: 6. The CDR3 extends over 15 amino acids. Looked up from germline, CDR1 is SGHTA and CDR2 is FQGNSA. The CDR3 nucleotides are TGTGCCAGCAGCTTATGGGACAGGGAGGGAGAAAAACTGTTTTTT. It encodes CASSLWDREGEKLFF.

The CDR3 coding sequence is TGTGCCAGCAGTAGGACTAGTCGGGATGATACGCAGTATTTT. Translated, it gives CASSRTSRDDTQYF. J is TRBJ2-3 and V is TRBV5-4; 7 bases match TRBD2. Germline CDR1 SGHNT, CDR2 YYREEE (reference sequence). After removal of 5 bases from V and 6 bases from J, the junction contained 9 bases not matched to a gene. The CDR3 totals 14 residues. Together with reference TRBV5-4 and TRBJ2-3, the CDR3 gives the full variable domain: ETGVTQSPTHLIKTRGQQVTLRCSSQSGHNTVSWYQQALGQGPQFIFQYYREEENGRGNFPPRFSGLQFPNYSSELNVNALELDDSALYLCASSRTSRDDTQYFGPGTRLTVL.

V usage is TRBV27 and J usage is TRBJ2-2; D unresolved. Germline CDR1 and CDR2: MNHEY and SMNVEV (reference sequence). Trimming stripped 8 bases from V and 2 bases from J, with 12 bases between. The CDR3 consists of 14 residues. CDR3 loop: CASGTLINTGELFF. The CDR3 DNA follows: TGTGCCAGCGGTACCCTGATAAACACCGGGGAGCTGTTTTTT.

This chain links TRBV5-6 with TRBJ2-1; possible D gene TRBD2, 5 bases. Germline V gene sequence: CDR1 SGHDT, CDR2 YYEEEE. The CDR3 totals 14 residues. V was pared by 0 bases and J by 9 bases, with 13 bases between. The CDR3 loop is CASSLVANEGEQFF. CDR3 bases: TGTGCCAGCAGCTTGGTGGCCAACGAGGGTGAGCAGTTCTTC.

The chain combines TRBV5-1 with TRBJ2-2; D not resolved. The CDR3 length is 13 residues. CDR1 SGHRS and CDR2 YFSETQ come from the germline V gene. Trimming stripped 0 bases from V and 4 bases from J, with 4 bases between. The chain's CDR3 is CASSLASTGELFF. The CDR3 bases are TGCGCCAGCAGCTTGGCGAGCACCGGGGAGCTGTTTTTT.